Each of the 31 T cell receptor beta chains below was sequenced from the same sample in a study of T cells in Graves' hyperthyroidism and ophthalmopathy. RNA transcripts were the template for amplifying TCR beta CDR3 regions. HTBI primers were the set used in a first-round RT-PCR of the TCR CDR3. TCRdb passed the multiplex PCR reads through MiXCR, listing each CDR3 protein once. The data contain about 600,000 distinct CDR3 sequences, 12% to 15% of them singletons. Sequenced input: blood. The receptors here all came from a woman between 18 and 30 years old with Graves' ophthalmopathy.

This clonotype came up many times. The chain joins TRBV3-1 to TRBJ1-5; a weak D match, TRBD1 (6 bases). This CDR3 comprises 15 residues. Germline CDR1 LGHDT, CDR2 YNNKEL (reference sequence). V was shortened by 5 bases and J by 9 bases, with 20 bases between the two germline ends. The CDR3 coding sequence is TGTGCCAGCAGCTCGGGGTTTGGGGGGCCAGGGCCCCAGCATTTT. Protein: CASSSGFGGPGPQHF.

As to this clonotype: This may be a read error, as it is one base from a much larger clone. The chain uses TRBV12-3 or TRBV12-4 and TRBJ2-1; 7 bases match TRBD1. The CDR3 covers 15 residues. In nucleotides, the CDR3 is TGTACCAGCAGTCCGTCAGGGGGAGCCGTGGGGATGCAGTTCTTC. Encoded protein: CTSSPSGGAVGMQFF.

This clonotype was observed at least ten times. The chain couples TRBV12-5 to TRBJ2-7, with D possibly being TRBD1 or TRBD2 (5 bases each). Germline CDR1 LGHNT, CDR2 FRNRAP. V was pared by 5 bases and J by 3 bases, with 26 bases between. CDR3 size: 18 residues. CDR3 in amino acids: CASGPGPATLKPRYEQYF. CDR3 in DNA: TGTGCTAGTGGTCCGGGACCCGCGACCCTGAAACCCCGCTACGAGCAGTACTTC.

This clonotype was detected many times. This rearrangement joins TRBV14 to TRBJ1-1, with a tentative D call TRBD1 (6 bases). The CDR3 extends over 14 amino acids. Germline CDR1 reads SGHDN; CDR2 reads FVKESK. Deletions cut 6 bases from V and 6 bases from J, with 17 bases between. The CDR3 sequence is CASSLTGIGAEAFF. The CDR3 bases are TGTGCCAGCAGTCTTACAGGGATTGGAGCTGAAGCTTTCTTT.

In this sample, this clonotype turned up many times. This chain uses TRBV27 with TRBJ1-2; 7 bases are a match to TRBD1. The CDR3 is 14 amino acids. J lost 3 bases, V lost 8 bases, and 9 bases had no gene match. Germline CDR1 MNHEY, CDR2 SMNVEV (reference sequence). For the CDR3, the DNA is TGTGCCAGCGGAGAAAGGGGGCGCCACTATGGCTACACCTTC. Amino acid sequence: CASGERGRHYGYTF.

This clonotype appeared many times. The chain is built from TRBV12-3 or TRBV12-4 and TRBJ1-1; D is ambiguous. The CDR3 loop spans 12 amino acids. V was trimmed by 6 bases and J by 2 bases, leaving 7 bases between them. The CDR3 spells CASSQHNTEAFF. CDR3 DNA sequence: TGTGCCAGCAGCCAACATAACACTGAAGCTTTCTTT.

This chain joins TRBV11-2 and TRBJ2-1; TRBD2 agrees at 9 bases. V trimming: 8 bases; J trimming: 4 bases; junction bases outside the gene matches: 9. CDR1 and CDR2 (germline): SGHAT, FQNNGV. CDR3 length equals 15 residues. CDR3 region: CASSGWTSEYNEQFF. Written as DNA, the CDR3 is TGTGCCAGCTCCGGATGGACTAGCGAGTACAATGAGCAGTTCTTC.

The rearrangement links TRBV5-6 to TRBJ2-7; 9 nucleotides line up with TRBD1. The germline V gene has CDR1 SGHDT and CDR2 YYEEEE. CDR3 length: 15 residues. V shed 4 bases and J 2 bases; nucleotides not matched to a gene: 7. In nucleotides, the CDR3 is TGTGCCAGCAGCATCGGACAGGGGATCACCTACGAGCAGTACTTC. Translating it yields CASSIGQGITYEQYF.

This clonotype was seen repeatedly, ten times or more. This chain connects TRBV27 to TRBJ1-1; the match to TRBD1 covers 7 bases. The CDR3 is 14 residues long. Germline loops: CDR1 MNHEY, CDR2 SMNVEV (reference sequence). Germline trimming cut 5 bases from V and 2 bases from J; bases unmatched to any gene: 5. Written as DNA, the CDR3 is TGTGCCAGCAGTCCCGGACAGGTTAACACTGAAGCTTTCTTT. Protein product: CASSPGQVNTEAFF.

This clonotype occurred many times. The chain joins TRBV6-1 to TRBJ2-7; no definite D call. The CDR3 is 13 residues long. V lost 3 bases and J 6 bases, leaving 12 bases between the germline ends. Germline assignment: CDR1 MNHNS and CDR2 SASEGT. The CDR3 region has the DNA TGTGCCAGCAGTGATCGGCAGCCACCCGAGCAGTACTTC. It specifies CASSDRQPPEQYF.

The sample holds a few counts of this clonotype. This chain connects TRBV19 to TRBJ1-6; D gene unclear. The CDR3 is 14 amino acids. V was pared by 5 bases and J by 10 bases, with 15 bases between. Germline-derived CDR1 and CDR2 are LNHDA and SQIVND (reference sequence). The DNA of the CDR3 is TGTGCCAGTAGTCCCGCACGGGAGGGCTCACCCCTCCACTTT. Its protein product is CASSPAREGSPLHF.

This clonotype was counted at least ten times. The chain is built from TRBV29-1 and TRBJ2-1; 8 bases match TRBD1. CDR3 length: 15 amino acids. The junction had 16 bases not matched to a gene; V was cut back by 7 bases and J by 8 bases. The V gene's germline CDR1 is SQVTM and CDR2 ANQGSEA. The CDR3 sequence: CSGTGGRSNYYEQFF. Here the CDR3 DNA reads TGCAGCGGCACAGGGGGGCGGAGCAATTATTATGAGCAGTTCTTC.

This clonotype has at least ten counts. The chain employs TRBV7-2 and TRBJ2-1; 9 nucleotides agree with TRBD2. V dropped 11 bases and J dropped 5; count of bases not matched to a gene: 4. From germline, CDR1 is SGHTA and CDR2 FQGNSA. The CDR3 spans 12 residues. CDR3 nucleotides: TGTGCCGGCGGGAGGGCGGACAATGAGCAGTTCTTC. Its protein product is CAGGRADNEQFF.

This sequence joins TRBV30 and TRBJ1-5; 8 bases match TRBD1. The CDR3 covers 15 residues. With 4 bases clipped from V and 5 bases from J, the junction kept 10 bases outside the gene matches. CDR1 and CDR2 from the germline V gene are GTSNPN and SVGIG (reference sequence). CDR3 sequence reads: CAWNSGGYRYQPQHF. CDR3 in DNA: TGTGCCTGGAATTCAGGGGGCTATCGCTATCAGCCCCAGCATTTT.

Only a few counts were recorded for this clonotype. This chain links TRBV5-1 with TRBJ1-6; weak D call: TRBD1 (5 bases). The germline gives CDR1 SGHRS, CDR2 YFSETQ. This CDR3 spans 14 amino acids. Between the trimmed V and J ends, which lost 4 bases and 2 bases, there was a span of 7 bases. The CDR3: CASSLDTYNSPLHF. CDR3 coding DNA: TGCGCCAGCAGCCTGGACACCTATAATTCACCCCTCCACTTT.

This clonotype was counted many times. The CDR3: CASRPTGGGYTF. The CDR3 nucleotides read TGTGCCAGCAGACCGACAGGTGGTGGCTACACCTTC. V and J are TRBV12-3 or TRBV12-4 and TRBJ1-2; possibly TRBD1 for D (6 bases). The CDR3 is made up of 12 amino acids. The V end was cut by 6 bases, the J end by 7 bases, with 12 bases between.

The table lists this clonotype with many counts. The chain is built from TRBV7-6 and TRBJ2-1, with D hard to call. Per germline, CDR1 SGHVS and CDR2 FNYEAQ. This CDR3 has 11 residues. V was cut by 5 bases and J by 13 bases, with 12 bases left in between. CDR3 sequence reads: CASSPGEVQFF. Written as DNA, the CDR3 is TGTGCCAGCAGCCCCGGCGAGGTTCAGTTCTTC.

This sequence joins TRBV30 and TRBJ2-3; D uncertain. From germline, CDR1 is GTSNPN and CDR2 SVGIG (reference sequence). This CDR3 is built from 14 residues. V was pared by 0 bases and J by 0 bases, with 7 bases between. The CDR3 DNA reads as TGTGCCTGGAGTGTATTAACGAGCACAGATACGCAGTATTTT. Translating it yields CAWSVLTSTDTQYF.

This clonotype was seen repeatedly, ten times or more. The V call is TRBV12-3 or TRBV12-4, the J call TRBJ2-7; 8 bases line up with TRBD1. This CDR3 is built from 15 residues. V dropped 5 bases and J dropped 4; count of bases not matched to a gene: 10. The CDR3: CASSPGQGRNYEQYF. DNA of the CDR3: TGTGCCAGCAGTCCTGGACAGGGAAGGAATTACGAGCAGTACTTC.

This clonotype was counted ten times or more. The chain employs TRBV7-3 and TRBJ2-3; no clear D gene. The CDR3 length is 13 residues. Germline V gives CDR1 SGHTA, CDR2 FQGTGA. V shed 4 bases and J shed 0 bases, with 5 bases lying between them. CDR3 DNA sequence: TGTGCCAGCAGCTACGGGAGCACAGATACGCAGTATTTT. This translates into CASSYGSTDTQYF.

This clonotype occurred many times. CDR3 nucleotides: TGTGCCAGCAGTGGGACAGGGGGCGTCTATGGCTACACCTTC. Translating it yields CASSGTGGVYGYTF. The chain carries TRBV2 and TRBJ1-2; 11 nucleotides agree with TRBD1. The CDR3 totals 14 residues. CDR1 and CDR2 (germline): SNHLY, FYNNEI. The V segment lost 4 bases and the J segment 4 bases; nucleotides outside the gene matches: 2.

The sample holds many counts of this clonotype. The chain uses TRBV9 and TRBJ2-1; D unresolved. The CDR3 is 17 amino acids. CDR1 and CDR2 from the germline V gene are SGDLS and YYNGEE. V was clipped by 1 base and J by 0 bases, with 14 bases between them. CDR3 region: CASSVNGFRNSYNEQFF. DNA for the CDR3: TGTGCCAGCAGCGTAAACGGTTTCCGCAACTCCTACAATGAGCAGTTCTTC.

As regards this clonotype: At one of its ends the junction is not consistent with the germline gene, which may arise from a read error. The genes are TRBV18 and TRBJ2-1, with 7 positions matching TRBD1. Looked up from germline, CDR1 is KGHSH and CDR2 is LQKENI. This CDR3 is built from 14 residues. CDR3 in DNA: TGTGCCAGCACACCCTTGACAGGGAACAATGAGCAGTTCTTC. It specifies CASTPLTGNNEQFF.

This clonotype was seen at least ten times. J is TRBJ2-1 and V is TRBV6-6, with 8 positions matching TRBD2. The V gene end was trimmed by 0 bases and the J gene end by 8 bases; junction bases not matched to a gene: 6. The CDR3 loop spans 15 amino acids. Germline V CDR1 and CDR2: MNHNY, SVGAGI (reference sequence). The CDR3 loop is CASSYSSTSEHEQFF. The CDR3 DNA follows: TGTGCCAGCAGTTACTCCTCGACTAGCGAGCATGAGCAGTTCTTC.

CDR3: CASSQGNTRPLPLHF. The CDR3 region has the DNA TGTGCCAGCAGCCAGGGGAACACGAGACCTCTCCCCCTCCACTTT. The chain joins TRBV7-2 to TRBJ1-6; D may be TRBD1 (6 bases). Trimming shortened V by 5 bases and J by 13 bases, and 21 bases separated the two germline ends. The length of the CDR3 is 15 residues. CDR1 and CDR2 from the germline V gene are SGHTA and FQGNSA.

CDR3 protein: CAISVLAEESTDTQYF. CDR3 nucleotides: TGTGCCATCAGTGTCCTCGCGGAGGAGAGCACAGATACGCAGTATTTT. The chain joins TRBV10-3 to TRBJ2-3, with TRBD2 as a possible D gene (5 bases). V shed 4 bases and J shed 0 bases, with 14 bases lying between them. CDR1 is ENHRY and CDR2 is SYGVKD in the germline V gene. The CDR3 contains 16 residues.

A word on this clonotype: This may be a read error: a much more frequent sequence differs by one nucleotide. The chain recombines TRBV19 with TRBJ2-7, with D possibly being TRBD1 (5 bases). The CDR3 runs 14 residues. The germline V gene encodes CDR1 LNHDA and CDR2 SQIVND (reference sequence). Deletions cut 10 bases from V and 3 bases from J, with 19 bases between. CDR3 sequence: CATSLTETSYEQYF. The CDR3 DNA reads TGTGCCACGTCACTGACAGAGACCAGCTACGAGCAGTACTTC.

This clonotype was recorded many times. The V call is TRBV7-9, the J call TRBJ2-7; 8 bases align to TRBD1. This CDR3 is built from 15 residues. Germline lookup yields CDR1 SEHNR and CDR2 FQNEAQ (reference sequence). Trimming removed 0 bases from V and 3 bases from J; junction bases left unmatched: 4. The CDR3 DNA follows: TGTGCCAGCAGCTTAGCCGGACAGGGTAACTACGAGCAGTACTTC. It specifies CASSLAGQGNYEQYF.

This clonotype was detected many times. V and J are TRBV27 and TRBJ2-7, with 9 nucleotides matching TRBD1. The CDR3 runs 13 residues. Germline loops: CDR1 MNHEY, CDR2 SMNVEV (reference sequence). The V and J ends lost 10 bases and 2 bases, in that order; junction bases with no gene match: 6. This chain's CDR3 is CATGTGNPYEQYF. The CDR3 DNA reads TGTGCCACCGGGACAGGGAACCCCTACGAGCAGTACTTC.

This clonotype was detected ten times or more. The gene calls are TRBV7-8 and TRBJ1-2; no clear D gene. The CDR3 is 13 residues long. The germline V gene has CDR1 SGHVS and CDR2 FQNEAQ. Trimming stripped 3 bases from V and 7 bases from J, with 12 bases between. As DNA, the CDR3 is TGTGCCAGCAGCTTCGCTCCGGGCTCTGGCTACACCTTC. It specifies CASSFAPGSGYTF.

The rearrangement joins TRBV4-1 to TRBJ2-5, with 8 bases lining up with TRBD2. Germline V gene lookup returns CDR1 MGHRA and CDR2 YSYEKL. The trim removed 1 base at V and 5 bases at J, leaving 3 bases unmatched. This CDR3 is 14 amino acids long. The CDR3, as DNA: TGCGCCAGCAGCCAAGGGCCTAGCGGGGAGACCCAGTACTTC. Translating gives CASSQGPSGETQYF.